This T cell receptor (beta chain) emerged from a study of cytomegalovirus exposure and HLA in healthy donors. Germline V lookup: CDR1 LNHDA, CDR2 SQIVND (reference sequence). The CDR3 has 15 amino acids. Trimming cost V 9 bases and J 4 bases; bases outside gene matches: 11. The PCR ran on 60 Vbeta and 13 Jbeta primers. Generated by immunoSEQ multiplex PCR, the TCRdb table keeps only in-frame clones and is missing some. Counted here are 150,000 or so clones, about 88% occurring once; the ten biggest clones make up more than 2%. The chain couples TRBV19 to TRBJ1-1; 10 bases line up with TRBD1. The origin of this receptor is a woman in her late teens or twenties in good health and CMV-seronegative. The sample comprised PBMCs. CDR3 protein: CASSARDRGSTEAFF. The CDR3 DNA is TGTGCCAGCAGCGCCCGGGACAGGGGTAGCACTGAAGCTTTCTTT.